These 7 T cell receptor beta chains were sequenced from one sample in a study of CD8+CD57+ T cells in acquired aplastic anemia. Researchers used genomic DNA as the template to profile TCR beta VDJ and CDR3. MiXCR was run by TCRdb on the reads, yielding one entry per CDR3 protein. The sample has about half a million distinct CDR3 sequences, 25% to 40% seen once; the top ten hold 0.82%. CD8+CD57+ cell expansion had been shown by flow cytometry in patients chosen for sequencing. The sequenced material came from sorted CD4+, CD8+, or CD8+CD57+ T cells (not recorded which) from PBMCs. The receptors stem from a human donor with aplastic anemia.

This clonotype was seen only a few times. The chain combines TRBV9 with TRBJ1-4; D possibly corresponds to TRBD1 (5 bases). Germline-derived CDR1 and CDR2 are SGDLS and YYNGEE. Trimming took off 4 bases at V and 5 bases at J, with 9 bases between the two ends. The CDR3 runs 13 residues. The CDR3 DNA reads as TGTGCCAGCAGCCGACAGCTAAATGAAAAACTGTTTTTT. It translates to CASSRQLNEKLFF.

Of note for this clonotype: An end of the junction differs from the germline gene, which may be a read error. The J gene is TRBJ1-5, the V gene TRBV10-3, with 8 bases that match TRBD1. Germline V gives CDR1 ENHRY, CDR2 SYGVKD. The CDR3 contains 17 residues. CDR3 region: CASSTWTGLGESQPQHF. The CDR3 coding sequence is TGTGCCAGCAGTACATGGACAGGGCTTGGGGAATCTCAGCCCCAGCATTTT.

The genes are TRBV30 and TRBJ1-6; D is undetermined. CDR1 GTSNPN and CDR2 SVGIG come from the germline V gene (reference sequence). The V end lost 3 bases, the J end lost 7 bases, and 16 bases lay between the germline ends. CDR3 length equals 15 residues. For the CDR3, the DNA is TGTGCCTGGAGGGGCGGCGGCCAGCCGAATTCACCCCTCCACTTT. Translation gives CAWRGGGQPNSPLHF. The entire variable domain, with the rest obtained from reference TRBV30 and TRBJ1-6, is as follows: SQTIHQWPATLVQPVGSPLSLECTVEGTSNPNLYWYRQAAGRGLQLLFYSVGIGQISSEVPQNLSASRPQDRQFILSSKKLLLSDSGFYLCAWRGGGQPNSPLHFGNGTRLTVT.

There are a few counts of this clonotype. The chain is built from TRBV25-1 and TRBJ1-5, with TRBD1 matching 7 bases. The CDR3 spans 16 residues. The germline V gene has CDR1 MGHDK and CDR2 SYGVNS. Germline trimming cut 6 bases from V and 7 bases from J; bases unmatched to any gene: 15. The CDR3 DNA sequence: TGTGCCAGCAGCGATTACCTACAGGGGTCTCGGCAGCCCCAGCATTTT. This translates into CASSDYLQGSRQPQHF.

There are a few counts of this clonotype. This chain uses TRBV6-5 with TRBJ1-2, with D uncertain. The germline gives CDR1 MNHEY, CDR2 SVGAGI. CDR3 length equals 14 residues. V lost 0 bases and J lost 0, with 5 bases in between. The CDR3 DNA follows: TGTGCCAGCAGTTACTCCTCTACTAACTATGGCTACACCTTC. Translating it yields CASSYSSTNYGYTF.

There are a few counts of this clonotype. The junction and the germline gene differ at one end; a read error may be behind it. The V gene is TRBV10-3, the J gene TRBJ2-1; a possible D gene is TRBD2 (5 bases). The V gene's germline CDR1 is ENHRY and CDR2 SYGVKD. There are 12 residues in the CDR3. CDR3 region: CASSREGNEQFF. CDR3 coding DNA: TGTGCCAGCAGTCGGGAAGGCAATGAGCAGTTCTTC.

The rearrangement links TRBV25-1 to TRBJ2-7; 13 bases fit TRBD2. J lost 3 bases, V lost 3 bases, and 5 bases had no gene match. Germline CDR1 is MGHDK and CDR2 is SYGVNS. This CDR3 has 16 residues. The CDR3 nucleotides are TGTGCCAGCAGTGATTTACGGACTAGCGGGAGCTACGAGCAGTACTTC. Translating it yields CASSDLRTSGSYEQYF.